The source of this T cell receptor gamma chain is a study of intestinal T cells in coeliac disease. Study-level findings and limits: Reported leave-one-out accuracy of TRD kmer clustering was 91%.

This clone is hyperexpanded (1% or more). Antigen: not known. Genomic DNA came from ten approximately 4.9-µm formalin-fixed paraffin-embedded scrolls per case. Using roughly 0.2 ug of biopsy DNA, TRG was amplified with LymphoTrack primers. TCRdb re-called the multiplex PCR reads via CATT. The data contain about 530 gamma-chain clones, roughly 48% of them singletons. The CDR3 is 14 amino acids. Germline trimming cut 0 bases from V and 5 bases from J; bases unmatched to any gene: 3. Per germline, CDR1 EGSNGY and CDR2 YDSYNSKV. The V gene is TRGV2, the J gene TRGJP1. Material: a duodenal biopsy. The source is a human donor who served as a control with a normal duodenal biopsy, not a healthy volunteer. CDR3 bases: TGTGCCACCTGGGACGGGCCAACTGGTTGGTTCAAGATATTT. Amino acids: CATWDGPTGWFKIF.